These 19 T cell receptor beta chains were sequenced from one sample in a study of breast tumors, draining lymph nodes, adjacent tissues. TCRdb processed the multiplex PCR reads anew with MiXCR; each CDR3 protein has one entry. The sample records 33,000 or so distinct CDR3 sequences, approximately 63% being singletons. Sequencing was carried out using breast tumor tissue. These receptors were taken from a female donor with breast cancer. Some clones in this sample may be carry-over from other donors' samples.

V gene TRBV20-1 combines with J gene TRBJ2-2; D may correspond to TRBD1 or TRBD2 (5 bases each). The CDR3 length is 12 residues. The V gene lost 3 bases and the J gene lost 6 bases, with 8 bases spanning the gap. The germline gives CDR1 DFQATT, CDR2 SNEGSKA (reference sequence). The CDR3 protein is CSASEGPGELFF. The CDR3 DNA reads as TGCAGTGCTAGTGAGGGGCCCGGGGAGCTGTTTTTT.

By sample fraction, this clonotype is medium-sized (0.01 to 0.1%). The gene calls are TRBV7-6 and TRBJ1-6, with TRBD1 matching 8 bases. The CDR3 extends over 15 amino acids. Unmatched junction bases numbered 8, after V lost 5 bases and J lost 8 bases. The V gene's germline CDR1 is SGHVS and CDR2 FNYEAQ. The CDR3 protein is CASSAWTGRDSPLHF. The CDR3 DNA reads TGTGCCAGCAGCGCTTGGACAGGGCGGGATTCACCCCTCCACTTT.

This chain links TRBV4-1 with TRBJ2-7; 8 bases align to TRBD1. The CDR3 runs to 15 residues. The germline gives CDR1 MGHRA, CDR2 YSYEKL. V shed 3 bases and J 0 bases; nucleotides not matched to a gene: 4. CDR3 residues: CASSQRDRNSYEQYF. The DNA for the CDR3 is TGCGCCAGCAGCCAGCGGGACAGGAACTCCTACGAGCAGTACTTC.

This chain links TRBV24-1 with TRBJ2-2; TRBD1 matches 10 bases. The CDR3 runs 16 residues. The germline V gene has CDR1 KGHDR and CDR2 SFDVKD. J was trimmed by 4 bases and V by 3 bases; bases with no gene match: 4. Here the CDR3 reads CATSDPDRGLTGELFF. The CDR3, as DNA: TGTGCCACCAGTGATCCCGACAGGGGGCTCACCGGGGAGCTGTTTTTT.

This clonotype was seen many times. The V and J genes are TRBV5-6 and TRBJ2-7; 8 nucleotides agree with TRBD2. The ends lost 6 bases at V and 0 bases at J; junction bases unmatched: 8. The CDR3 contains 15 residues. Germline V gene lookup returns CDR1 SGHDT and CDR2 YYEEEE. The CDR3 nucleotides read TGTGCCAGCACCCAAGCGGGAGCACGCTCCTACGAGCAGTACTTC. As protein: CASTQAGARSYEQYF.

The V call is TRBV14, the J call TRBJ2-2; D not certain. Deletions cut 1 base from V and 2 bases from J, with 8 bases between. Germline CDR1 reads SGHDN; CDR2 reads FVKESK. The CDR3 has 15 amino acids. The CDR3 DNA is TGTGCCAGCAGCCAAGGATCACATAACACCGGGGAGCTGTTTTTT. It encodes CASSQGSHNTGELFF.

This clonotype was counted many times. The CDR3 loop is CSVLPTSSIYGYTF. The CDR3 DNA reads as TGCAGTGTCCTACCGACAAGCTCAATCTATGGCTACACCTTC. The V gene is TRBV20-1, the J gene TRBJ1-2; D unclear. V was shortened by 7 bases and J by 4 bases, with 19 bases between the two germline ends. The CDR3 loop spans 14 amino acids. Germline assignment: CDR1 DFQATT and CDR2 SNEGSKA (reference sequence).

The chain links TRBV20-1 to TRBJ2-1; D unclear. Trimming shortened V by 2 bases and J by 0 bases, and 8 bases separated the two germline ends. CDR3 length: 14 amino acids. CDR1 is DFQATT, CDR2 SNEGSKA, per germline (reference sequence). CDR3 nucleotides: TGCAGTGCTAGATGGCGGCGCTCCTACAATGAGCAGTTCTTC. Encoded protein: CSARWRRSYNEQFF.

This chain connects TRBV7-6 to TRBJ2-1, with D possibly being TRBD2 (7 bases). The CDR3 covers 16 residues. Germline V gives CDR1 SGHVS, CDR2 FNYEAQ. The germline V and J ends were trimmed by 7 bases and 5 bases, with 21 bases remaining between them. CDR3 nucleotide sequence: TGTGCCAGCAATCTTGCGAGGGGGGGGGCACACAATGAGCAGTTCTTC. This gives the protein CASNLARGGAHNEQFF.

The chain has TRBV5-4 and TRBJ1-6, with D tentatively TRBD1 (5 bases). V was shortened by 0 bases and J by 3 bases, with 7 bases between the two germline ends. The CDR3 has 15 residues. Per germline, CDR1 SGHNT and CDR2 YYREEE (reference sequence). The DNA of the CDR3 is TGTGCCAGCAGCTTGGTGGGGGGCTATAATTCACCCCTCCACTTT. Protein sequence: CASSLVGGYNSPLHF. The variable domain in full, completed from reference TRBV5-4 and TRBJ1-6, reads ETGVTQSPTHLIKTRGQQVTLRCSSQSGHNTVSWYQQALGQGPQFIFQYYREEENGRGNFPPRFSGLQFPNYSSELNVNALELDDSALYLCASSLVGGYNSPLHFGNGTRLTVT.

The sample holds many counts of this clonotype. The V and J genes are TRBV7-9 and TRBJ2-5, with 15 positions matching TRBD2. The germline V gene has CDR1 SEHNR and CDR2 FQNEAQ (reference sequence). The CDR3 runs to 16 residues. J gave up 2 bases and V 5 bases, and 3 bases lay outside the gene matches. The CDR3 DNA reads TGTGCCAGCAGCCCGGGGACTAGCGGGAGGCAAGAGACCCAGTACTTC. Translation gives CASSPGTSGRQETQYF.

This clonotype was seen a few times. V and J are TRBV6-5 and TRBJ1-4; 9 bases match TRBD1. The germline CDR1 and CDR2 sequences are MNHEY and SVGAGI. The CDR3 consists of 16 residues. The V segment lost 6 bases and the J segment 3 bases; nucleotides outside the gene matches: 8. CDR3 bases: TGTGCCAGCAGACGTACAGGGGGCAGGGCTAATGAAAAACTGTTTTTT. Protein: CASRRTGGRANEKLFF.

This chain uses TRBV6-5 with TRBJ2-7; maybe TRBD2 (6 bases). V lost 5 bases to trimming and J lost 0 bases, with 14 bases between them. The CDR3 has 15 residues. Germline assignment: CDR1 MNHEY and CDR2 SVGAGI. The chain's CDR3 is CASSPGRGSSYEQYF. CDR3 nucleotide sequence: TGTGCCAGCAGTCCGGGACGGGGGAGCTCCTACGAGCAGTACTTC.

The chain has TRBV15 and TRBJ2-5, with D possibly TRBD1 on 6 matching bases. Germline V gives CDR1 LNHNV, CDR2 YYDKDF (reference sequence). The CDR3 consists of 14 residues. V was pared by 3 bases and J by 3 bases, with 11 bases between. DNA of the CDR3: TGTGCCACCAGCAGGATTGACAGGAAAGAGACCCAGTACTTC. Its translation: CATSRIDRKETQYF.

The chain combines TRBV6-5 with TRBJ2-7; D possibly corresponds to TRBD2 (6 bases). Germline-derived CDR1 and CDR2 are MNHEY and SVGAGI. The CDR3 is 14 residues long. Trimming left V 5 bases short and J 6 bases short, with 17 bases between. The CDR3 bases are TGTGCCAGCAGTCTCGGACTAACTGCAGGCGAGCAGTACTTC. It yields the protein CASSLGLTAGEQYF.

The genes are TRBV5-1 and TRBJ2-2, with no clear D. This CDR3 spans 14 amino acids. V gave up 2 bases and J gave up 3 bases, with 8 bases separating them. In germline, CDR1 is SGHRS, CDR2 YFSETQ. Written as DNA, the CDR3 is TGCGCCAGCAGCTTTACTGAATACACCGGGGAGCTGTTTTTT. Protein product: CASSFTEYTGELFF. The entire variable domain, with the rest obtained from reference TRBV5-1 and TRBJ2-2, is as follows: KAGVTQTPRYLIKTRGQQVTLSCSPISGHRSVSWYQQTPGQGLQFLFEYFSETQRNKGNFPGRFSGRQFSNSRSEMNVSTLELGDSALYLCASSFTEYTGELFFGEGSRLTVL.

This clonotype was picked up many times. This chain's CDR3 is CSATTSGATYNEQFF. CDR3 DNA: TGCAGTGCTACCACTAGCGGGGCAACCTACAATGAGCAGTTCTTC. V and J are TRBV20-1 and TRBJ2-1, with 10 bases fitting TRBD2. Germline loops: CDR1 DFQATT, CDR2 SNEGSKA (reference sequence). This CDR3 is 15 amino acids long. Unmatched junction bases numbered 5, after V lost 4 bases and J lost 2 bases.

Of note for this clonotype: The conserved final phenylalanine or tryptophan is absent from the CDR3, which likely points to a read error. V usage is TRBV9 and J usage is TRBJ2-7, with TRBD2 matching 10 bases. The CDR3 covers 14 residues. Germline CDR1 is SGDLS and CDR2 is YYNGEE. J lost 3 bases, V lost 1 base, and 1 base had no gene match. The CDR3 region is CASSVQREGYEQYL. CDR3 DNA: TGTGCCAGCAGCGTACAGCGGGAGGGCTACGAGCAGTACCTC.

This clonotype was seen many times. The J gene is TRBJ1-4, the V gene TRBV7-9, with D possibly TRBD1 on 6 matching bases. This CDR3 is built from 13 residues. Germline CDR1 and CDR2: SEHNR and FQNEAQ (reference sequence). Deletions cut 9 bases from V and 1 base from J, with 9 bases between. The CDR3 here is CASQGRTNEKLFF. CDR3 coding DNA: TGTGCCAGTCAGGGGAGAACTAATGAAAAACTGTTTTTT.